The clone carrying this T cell receptor beta chain was observed a handful of times. The data were obtained in a study of Graves' ophthalmopathy and Graves' hyperthyroidism. V lost 3 bases and J lost 0; bases outside the gene matches: 11. CDR1 is LNHDA, CDR2 SQIVND, per germline (reference sequence). CDR3 length equals 19 residues. Scientists amplified the TCR beta CDR3 regions from RNA transcripts. An initial RT-PCR round employing HTBI primers preceded a second-round multiplex PCR. TCRdb fed the multiplex PCR reads into MiXCR, producing one record per CDR3 protein. The sample holds roughly 410,000 distinct CDR3 sequences, roughly 15% seen once.

The clonotype was recovered from a woman aged 18-30 years with stable Graves' hyperthyroidism. The V and J genes are TRBV19 and TRBJ2-6, with 7 bases lining up with TRBD2. The sample consisted of peripheral blood. CDR3 in DNA: TGTGCCAGTAGTATGAATGCGGGGGTATTGGCCTCTGGGGCCAACGTCCTGACTTTC. Its translation is CASSMNAGVLASGANVLTF.